These T cell receptor beta chains were read from a single sample in a study of T-cell memory formation after mild COVID-19. TCRdb reprocessed the 5' RACE reads with MiXCR, giving one entry per CDR3 protein. The table has around 310,000 distinct CDR3 sequences, 20% to 25% seen once; the top ten hold around a fifth. The material sequenced was PBMCs or a T cell subset sorted from them (not recorded which). Receptor source: a man in his late teens or twenties who had mild COVID-19 (a few samples of this study predate the infection). Cell type and time point are not known. The CDR3 runs from the conserved cysteine through the conserved F or W. Fields, in order: CDR3 length, D gene, J gene, V gene, clone size, CDR3 DNA, CDR3 protein. The D gene is left open where the match is weak. Expanded clones are given a class, and other clones once, few, many or no size at all.

11 . TRBJ1-4 TRBV5-1 . TGCGCCAGCAGCTTGGGCGGAAAACTGTTTTTT CASSLGGKLFF
15 TRBD2 TRBJ2-1 TRBV5-1 . TGCGCCAGCAGCGGACTAGCGGGGGCCGGGAATGAGCAGTTCTTC CASSGLAGAGNEQFF
13 . TRBJ2-3 TRBV7-2 . TGTGCCAGCAGCTACGGGGACACAGATACGCAGTATTTT CASSYGDTDTQYF
15 TRBD1 TRBJ1-2 TRBV12-3/TRBV12-4 . TGTGCCAGCAGTTTCCTGGGACAGCGTAGCTATGGCTACACCTTC CASSFLGQRSYGYTF
16 . TRBJ2-7 TRBV3-1 many TGTGCCAGCAGCCAGGGACCGGGGTTCCTGCGCTACGAGCAGTACTTC CASSQGPGFLRYEQYF
15 . TRBJ2-2 TRBV7-3 once TGTGCCAGCAGCTTAAGGTCCAGGGTCACCGGGGAGCTGTTTTTT CASSLRSRVTGELFF
14 . TRBJ2-5 TRBV7-9 few TGTGCCAGCAGCTTAGTGATTACCCGGGAGACCCAGTACTTC CASSLVITRETQYF
14 TRBD1 TRBJ1-6 TRBV4-2 few TGTGCCAGCAGCGGGGGACAGGGGCTTTCACCCCTCCACTTT CASSGGQGLSPLHF
13 . TRBJ2-7 TRBV30 few TGTGCCTGGAGTCCGGACAGCTACTACGAGCAGTACTTC CAWSPDSYYEQYF
15 . TRBJ2-3 TRBV5-1 . TGCGCCAGCAGCTGGACGGACTGGGGCACAGATACGCAGTATTTT CASSWTDWGTDTQYF